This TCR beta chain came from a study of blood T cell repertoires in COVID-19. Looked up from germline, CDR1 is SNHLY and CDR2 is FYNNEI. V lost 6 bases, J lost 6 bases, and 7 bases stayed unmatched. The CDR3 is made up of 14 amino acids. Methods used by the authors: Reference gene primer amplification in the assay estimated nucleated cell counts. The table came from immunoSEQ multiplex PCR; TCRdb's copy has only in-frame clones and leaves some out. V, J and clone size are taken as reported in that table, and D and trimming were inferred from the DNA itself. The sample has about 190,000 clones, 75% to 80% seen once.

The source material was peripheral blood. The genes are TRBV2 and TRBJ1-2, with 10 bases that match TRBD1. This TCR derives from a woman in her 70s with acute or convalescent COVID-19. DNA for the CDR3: TGTGCCAGCAGGAGGGACAGGGGATCGGATGGCTACACCTTC. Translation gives CASRRDRGSDGYTF.